These 26 T cell receptor beta chains share one sample of origin, sequenced in a study of blood T cell repertoires in COVID-19 (dated by TCRdb to 2019 to 2021). Receptor libraries were prepared by the immunoSEQ multiplex PCR assay. Entries here come from immuneACCESS through TCRdb and include only in-frame sequences with V and J called. Some clones fail to appear in such tables; in the studies checked, an unresolved V gene covers under half of the shortfall, and the cause of the remainder is unknown. The sample table shows about 140,000 clones, and about 80% are seen once. The leading ten clones occupy under 5% of the sample. The material sequenced was peripheral blood. All receptors come from a woman aged 55-75 years with acute or convalescent COVID-19.

J is TRBJ2-1 and V is TRBV11-2, with TRBD2 identical over 13 bases. Germline CDR1 is SGHAT and CDR2 is FQNNGV. V lost 1 base and J lost 6; bases outside the gene matches: 0. The length of the CDR3 is 15 residues. CDR3 in amino acids: CASSLGLAGGNEQFF. CDR3 DNA: TGTGCCAGCAGCTTAGGACTAGCGGGAGGCAATGAGCAGTTCTTC.

The genes are TRBV7-9 and TRBJ1-6; a possible D gene is TRBD1 (5 bases). The CDR3 has 15 residues. V lost 4 bases and J 7 bases, leaving 14 bases between the germline ends. Germline V CDR1 and CDR2: SEHNR, FQNEAQ (reference sequence). In nucleotides, the CDR3 is TGTGCCAGCAGCTCCGCGGACACCCGGAATTCACCCCTCCACTTT. Its protein is CASSSADTRNSPLHF.

The chain employs TRBV9 and TRBJ1-2; the match to TRBD1 covers 7 bases. The CDR3 sequence is 19 residues long. The V gene's germline CDR1 is SGDLS and CDR2 YYNGEE. V dropped 3 bases and J dropped 1; count of bases not matched to a gene: 18. The CDR3 DNA sequence: TGTGCCAGCAGCGGGACAAAGCAGGCCGGGACAGATCATAACTATGGCTACACCTTC. This encodes CASSGTKQAGTDHNYGYTF.

The rearrangement uses TRBV20-1 and TRBJ2-1; D possibly corresponds to TRBD2 (5 bases). Trimming pared 5 bases from V and 8 bases from J, leaving 10 bases between. Germline values: CDR1 DFQATT, CDR2 SNEGSKA (reference sequence). This CDR3 is 11 amino acids long. CDR3: CSAGSPDEQFF. The DNA for the CDR3 is TGCAGTGCTGGGAGTCCCGATGAGCAGTTCTTC.

The CDR3 spells CASSSPWGVETQYF. The CDR3 DNA reads TGTGCCAGCAGTTCACCCTGGGGGGTAGAGACCCAGTACTTC. The chain recombines TRBV28 with TRBJ2-5; D possibly corresponds to TRBD2 (6 bases). This CDR3 region has 14 residues. With 4 bases removed from V and 4 bases from J, the gap between germline ends came to 13 bases. The germline V gene has CDR1 MDHEN and CDR2 SYDVKM.

The genes are TRBV7-9 and TRBJ2-1; D call uncertain. This CDR3 has 13 amino acids. The germline V and J ends were trimmed by 10 bases and 0 bases, with 10 bases remaining between them. Germline assignment: CDR1 SEHNR and CDR2 FQNEAQ (reference sequence). In DNA, the CDR3 is TGTGCCACCCCGCGGAGCTCCTACAATGAGCAGTTCTTC. Its translation is CATPRSSYNEQFF.

On this clone itself: Other DNA sequences in the same sample also yield this CDR3. CDR3: CASHTSGIQETQYF. In DNA, the CDR3 is TGTGCCAGCCATACTAGCGGGATTCAAGAGACCCAGTACTTC. The chain employs TRBV6-5 and TRBJ2-5; 10 positions agree with TRBD2. Germline V gives CDR1 MNHEY, CDR2 SVGAGI. The V gene end was trimmed by 8 bases and the J gene end by 2 bases; junction bases not matched to a gene: 5. The CDR3 has 14 residues.

V usage is TRBV25-1 and J usage is TRBJ1-1, with D possibly TRBD1 on 5 matching bases. Germline CDR1 is MGHDK and CDR2 is SYGVNS. The V end lost 4 bases, the J end lost 10 bases, and 19 bases lay between the germline ends. CDR3 length: 14 amino acids. The CDR3 spells CASSVGGDLRGAFF. CDR3 bases: TGTGCCAGCAGTGTGGGGGGAGACCTGAGGGGAGCTTTCTTT. The full variable domain, completed using reference TRBV25-1 and TRBJ1-1, is EADIYQTPRYLVIGTGKKITLECSQTMGHDKMYWYQQDPGMELHLIHYSYGVNSTEKGDLSSESTVSRIRTEHFPLTLESARPSHTSQYLCASSVGGDLRGAFFGQGTRLTVV.

This clone was detected a few times. The chain uses TRBV20-1 and TRBJ1-1; 8 bases are a match to TRBD1. Germline values: CDR1 DFQATT, CDR2 SNEGSKA (reference sequence). This CDR3 contains 11 residues. The V and J ends lost 6 bases and 11 bases, in that order; junction bases with no gene match: 8. CDR3 region: CSAKRQGRAFF. The CDR3 DNA sequence: TGCAGTGCAAAACGACAGGGGAGGGCTTTCTTT.

V usage is TRBV19 and J usage is TRBJ2-1; D is perhaps TRBD2 (6 bases). The length of the CDR3 is 13 residues. Deletions cut 4 bases from V and 8 bases from J, with 12 bases between. The V gene's germline CDR1 is LNHDA and CDR2 SQIVND (reference sequence). The CDR3 loop reads CASSTRTNDEQFF. CDR3 in DNA: TGTGCCAGTAGTACCCGGACTAATGATGAGCAGTTCTTC.

As regards this clone: Other nucleotide sequences from this sample produce the same CDR3. The V call is TRBV18, the J call TRBJ2-7, with TRBD1 identical over 8 bases. The germline V gene has CDR1 KGHSH and CDR2 LQKENI. J lost 0 bases, V lost 5 bases, and 6 bases had no gene match. The CDR3 is made up of 15 amino acids. CDR3 sequence reads: CASSERDRSSYEQYF. CDR3 coding DNA: TGTGCCAGCTCAGAAAGGGACAGGAGCTCCTACGAGCAGTACTTC.

J is TRBJ2-1 and V is TRBV9; the match to TRBD2 covers 9 bases. Losses at the gene ends were 0 bases for V and 15 bases for J; bases not matched to a gene: 7. Germline V gives CDR1 SGDLS, CDR2 YYNGEE. The CDR3 loop spans 13 amino acids. DNA for the CDR3: TGTGCCAGCAGCGTAGGGCTAGCGGGATTCGCGTTCTTC. This gives the protein CASSVGLAGFAFF.

The gene calls are TRBV19 and TRBJ2-7; 10 bases agree with TRBD1. The CDR3 spans 14 residues. Germline V gene lookup returns CDR1 LNHDA and CDR2 SQIVND (reference sequence). With V trimmed by 6 bases and J by 4 bases, 6 bases remained unmatched. The CDR3 loop reads CASSQGQGPYEQYF. CDR3 sequence (DNA): TGTGCCAGTAGCCAGGGACAGGGGCCTTACGAGCAGTACTTC.

The V gene is TRBV6-5, the J gene TRBJ1-2; D is unclear. CDR3 length: 14 residues. Germline CDR1 reads MNHEY; CDR2 reads SVGAGI. V was clipped by 0 bases and J by 3 bases, with 8 bases between them. The CDR3 nucleotides read TGTGCCAGCAGTTACTCGAGAGAACACTATGGCTACACCTTC. This codes for CASSYSREHYGYTF.

This rearrangement joins TRBV30 to TRBJ1-4, with 8 bases fitting TRBD1. This CDR3 spans 14 amino acids. J gave up 8 bases and V 0 bases, and 5 bases lay outside the gene matches. Looked up from germline, CDR1 is GTSNPN and CDR2 is SVGIG (reference sequence). The CDR3 nucleotides are TGTGCCTGGAGTGTTACAGGGGGTATGGAAAAACTGTTTTTT. This sequence encodes CAWSVTGGMEKLFF.

The chain carries TRBV7-3 and TRBJ1-2, with a possible D match to TRBD1 (5 bases). The CDR3 contains 15 residues. The germline V gene has CDR1 SGHTA and CDR2 FQGTGA. V was trimmed by 3 bases and J by 5 bases, leaving 16 bases between them. The CDR3 sequence is CASSFQGGAGYGYTF. The CDR3 DNA reads as TGTGCCAGCAGCTTCCAGGGAGGGGCAGGATATGGCTACACCTTC.

The chain combines TRBV6-2 or TRBV6-3 with TRBJ2-3, with 8 bases that match TRBD2. Per the germline V gene, CDR1 is MNHEY and CDR2 is SVGEGT. The CDR3 contains 13 residues. V lost 6 bases and J lost 4; bases outside the gene matches: 3. CDR3 DNA sequence: TGTGCCAGCAGCCGGACTAGCTCAGATACGCAGTATTTT. Its protein product is CASSRTSSDTQYF.

This chain links TRBV3-1 (or the pseudogene TRBV3-2) with TRBJ1-1; D call uncertain. The V gene's germline CDR1 is LGHDT and CDR2 YNNKEL (reference sequence). V lost 2 bases and J 2 bases, leaving 6 bases between the germline ends. CDR3 length equals 13 residues. The CDR3 DNA reads as TGTGCCAGCAGCCAAACAGAAAACACTGAAGCTTTCTTT. Protein: CASSQTENTEAFF.

The V call is TRBV4-1, the J call TRBJ1-5; TRBD1 aligns across 8 bases. The CDR3 has 18 amino acids. Per germline, CDR1 MGHRA and CDR2 YSYEKL. Trimming removed 0 bases from V and 0 bases from J; junction bases left unmatched: 7. The CDR3 loop reads CASSQEPGDRPSNQPQHF. The CDR3 bases are TGCGCCAGCAGCCAAGAACCCGGGGACAGGCCTAGCAATCAGCCCCAGCATTTT.

The rearrangement joins TRBV29-1 to TRBJ1-5; D might be TRBD1 (5 bases). The V and J ends lost 4 bases and 1 base respectively, with 8 bases between them. CDR3 length: 13 residues. In germline, CDR1 is SQVTM, CDR2 ANQGSEA. The CDR3: CSVAAGSNQPQHF. DNA for the CDR3: TGCAGCGTTGCCGCAGGGAGCAATCAGCCCCAGCATTTT.

The gene calls are TRBV7-8 and TRBJ1-2; D uncertain. With 2 bases removed from V and 6 bases from J, the gap between germline ends came to 10 bases. The CDR3 is 13 amino acids. Germline CDR1 reads SGHVS; CDR2 reads FQNEAQ. The CDR3 DNA sequence: TGTGCCAGCAGCTTATTCTGGGAGGATGGCTACACCTTC. It yields the protein CASSLFWEDGYTF.

This clone came up once. The chain has TRBV2 and TRBJ1-4; possible D gene TRBD1, 6 bases. CDR3 size: 15 residues. V lost 6 bases and J lost 3, with 14 bases in between. Germline CDR1 and CDR2: SNHLY and FYNNEI. The CDR3 DNA reads as TGTGCCAGCAGAGCAGGGGTTTGGTCTAATGAAAAACTGTTTTTT. It yields the protein CASRAGVWSNEKLFF. The variable domain in full, completed from reference TRBV2 and TRBJ1-4, reads EPEVTQTPSHQVTQMGQEVILRCVPISNHLYFYWYRQILGQKVEFLVSFYNNEISEKSEIFDDQFSVERPDGSNFTLKIRSTKLEDSAMYFCASRAGVWSNEKLFFGSGTQLSVL.

This rearrangement joins TRBV28 to TRBJ2-6; 10 nucleotides line up with TRBD1. Per the germline V gene, CDR1 is MDHEN and CDR2 is SYDVKM. The CDR3 totals 17 residues. Trimming at V came to 6 bases and at J to 2 bases, leaving 7 bases not matched to a gene. CDR3 sequence reads: CASSTDRGLAGANVLTF. DNA of the CDR3: TGTGCCAGCAGCACGGACAGGGGGTTAGCTGGGGCCAACGTCCTGACTTTC.

V and J are TRBV2 and TRBJ2-1; possible D gene TRBD2, 6 bases. V lost 4 bases to trimming and J lost 2 bases, with 18 bases between them. CDR1 is SNHLY, CDR2 FYNNEI, per germline. The CDR3 has 17 residues. The CDR3 bases are TGTGCCAGCAGTGTTTTGGGGACTTATGGGGCCTACAATGAGCAGTTCTTC. It is translated as CASSVLGTYGAYNEQFF.

The chain has TRBV27 and TRBJ2-1; 9 bases fit TRBD1. J gave up 0 bases and V 6 bases, and 12 bases lay outside the gene matches. There are 18 residues in the CDR3. Germline V gene lookup returns CDR1 MNHEY and CDR2 SMNVEV (reference sequence). CDR3 protein: CASRGQGPYRSSYNEQFF. CDR3 nucleotide sequence: TGTGCCAGCAGGGGACAGGGTCCTTACAGGAGCTCCTACAATGAGCAGTTCTTC.

V and J are TRBV14 and TRBJ2-4; tentative D call: TRBD1 (6 bases). The CDR3 totals 13 residues. Germline CDR1 is SGHDN and CDR2 is FVKESK. The V gene lost 6 bases and the J gene lost 8 bases, with 14 bases spanning the gap. The CDR3, as DNA: TGTGCCAGCAGTCATGACAGGTTTCACATTCAGTACTTC. Amino acid sequence: CASSHDRFHIQYF.